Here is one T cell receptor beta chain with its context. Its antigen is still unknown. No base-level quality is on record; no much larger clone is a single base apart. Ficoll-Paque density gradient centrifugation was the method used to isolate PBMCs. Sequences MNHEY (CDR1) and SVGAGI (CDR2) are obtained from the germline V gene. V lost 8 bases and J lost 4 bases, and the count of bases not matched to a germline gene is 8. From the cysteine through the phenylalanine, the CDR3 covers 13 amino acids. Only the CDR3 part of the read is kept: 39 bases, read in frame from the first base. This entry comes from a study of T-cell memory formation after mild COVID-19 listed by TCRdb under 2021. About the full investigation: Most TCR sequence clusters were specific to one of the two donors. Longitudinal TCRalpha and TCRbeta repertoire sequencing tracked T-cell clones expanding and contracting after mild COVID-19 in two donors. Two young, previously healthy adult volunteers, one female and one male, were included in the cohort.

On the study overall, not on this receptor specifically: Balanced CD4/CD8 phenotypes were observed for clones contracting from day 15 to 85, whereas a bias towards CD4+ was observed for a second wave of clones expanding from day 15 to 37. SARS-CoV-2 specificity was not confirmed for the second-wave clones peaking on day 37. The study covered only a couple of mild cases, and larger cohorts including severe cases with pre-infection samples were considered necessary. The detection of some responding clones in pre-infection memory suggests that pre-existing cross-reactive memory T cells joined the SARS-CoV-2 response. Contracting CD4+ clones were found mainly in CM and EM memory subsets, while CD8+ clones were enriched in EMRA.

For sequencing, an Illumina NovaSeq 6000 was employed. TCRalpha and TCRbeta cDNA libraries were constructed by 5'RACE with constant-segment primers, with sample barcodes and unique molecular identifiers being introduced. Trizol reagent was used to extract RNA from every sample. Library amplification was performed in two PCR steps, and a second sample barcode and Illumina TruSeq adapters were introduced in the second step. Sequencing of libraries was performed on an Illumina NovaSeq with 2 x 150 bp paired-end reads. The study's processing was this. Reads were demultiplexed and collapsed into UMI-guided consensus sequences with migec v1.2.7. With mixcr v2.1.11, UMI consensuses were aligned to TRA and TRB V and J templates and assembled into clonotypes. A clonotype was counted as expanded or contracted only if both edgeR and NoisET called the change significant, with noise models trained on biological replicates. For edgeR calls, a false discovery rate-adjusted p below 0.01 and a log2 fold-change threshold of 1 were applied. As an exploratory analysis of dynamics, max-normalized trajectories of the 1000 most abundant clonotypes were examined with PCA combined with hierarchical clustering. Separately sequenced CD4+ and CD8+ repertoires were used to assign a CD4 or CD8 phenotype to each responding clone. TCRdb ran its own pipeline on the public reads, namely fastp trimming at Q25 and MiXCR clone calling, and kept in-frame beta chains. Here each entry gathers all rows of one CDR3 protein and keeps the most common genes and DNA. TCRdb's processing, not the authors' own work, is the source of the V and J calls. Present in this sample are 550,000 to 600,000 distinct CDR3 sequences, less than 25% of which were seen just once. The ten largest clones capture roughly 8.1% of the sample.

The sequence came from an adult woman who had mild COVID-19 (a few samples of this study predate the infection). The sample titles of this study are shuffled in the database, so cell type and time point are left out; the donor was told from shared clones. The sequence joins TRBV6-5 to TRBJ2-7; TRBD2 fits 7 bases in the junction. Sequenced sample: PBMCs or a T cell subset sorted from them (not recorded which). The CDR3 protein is CASGPSGKYEQYF. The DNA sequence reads TGTGCCAGCGGGCCCAGCGGGAAGTACGAGCAGTACTTC.